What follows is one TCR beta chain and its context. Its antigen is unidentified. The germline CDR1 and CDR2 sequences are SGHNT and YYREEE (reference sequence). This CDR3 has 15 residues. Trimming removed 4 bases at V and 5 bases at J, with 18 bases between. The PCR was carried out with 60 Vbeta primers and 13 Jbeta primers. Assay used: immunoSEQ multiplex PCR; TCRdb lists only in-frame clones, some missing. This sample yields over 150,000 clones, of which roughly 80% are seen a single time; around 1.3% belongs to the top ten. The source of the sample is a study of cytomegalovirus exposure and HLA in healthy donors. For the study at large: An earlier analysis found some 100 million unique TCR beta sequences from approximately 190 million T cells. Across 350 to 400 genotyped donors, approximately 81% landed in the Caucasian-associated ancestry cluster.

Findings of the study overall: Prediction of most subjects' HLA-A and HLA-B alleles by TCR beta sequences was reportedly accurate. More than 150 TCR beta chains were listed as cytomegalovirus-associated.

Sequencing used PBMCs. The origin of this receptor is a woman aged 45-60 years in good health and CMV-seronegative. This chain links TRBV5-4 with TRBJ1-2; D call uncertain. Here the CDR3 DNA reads TGTGCCAGCAGCAGGACCCGGGATACATGGTATGGCTACACCTTC. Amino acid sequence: CASSRTRDTWYGYTF.